This T cell receptor (beta chain) was obtained from a study of blood T cell repertoires in COVID-19. Profiled with immunoSEQ multiplex PCR; TCRdb holds only in-frame clones, not every one. The repertoire has just over 300,000 clones, about 89% of them found once; the top ten carry roughly 8.9%. Two negative PCRs, clearance, or symptom resolution characterized the recovered Cohort 3 donors. The sequence derives from a woman in her forties who had recovered from COVID-19. Sequenced sample: PBMCs or T cells enriched from blood (not recorded which).

The CDR3 sequence: CASSYGGGRMDNEQFF. DNA of the CDR3: TGTGCCAGCAGTTACGGAGGGGGCAGGATGGACAATGAGCAGTTCTTC. The rearrangement uses TRBV6-2 or TRBV6-3 and TRBJ2-1; D perhaps matches TRBD1 (7 bases). CDR1 is MNHEY, CDR2 SVGEGT, per germline. The length of the CDR3 is 16 residues. Deletions cut 2 bases from V and 5 bases from J, with 16 bases between.